This TCR beta chain was sequenced for a study of beta chain features in type 1 diabetes. The study, taken as a whole, reports: Moderate but significant shortening of TCRB CDR3s was recorded in all four CD4+ subsets from Type 1 diabetes patients.

Expressed TCRB transcripts got sequenced, as all isolated RNA was reverse transcribed. Assay: immunoSEQ multiplex PCR; the TCRdb copy retains only in-frame clones and omits some. Of nearly 700,000 clones detected, roughly 12% appear once; the ten largest clones hold 0.02% to 0.025%. A note on this clone: Its antigen remains unidentified.

This sequence was found in a man younger than 35 with type 1 diabetes. Material: naive CD4+ T cells from blood.

The chain's CDR3 is CASSAVAGPQETQYF. DNA for the CDR3: TGTGCCAGCAGCGCCGTAGCGGGGCCGCAAGAGACCCAGTACTTC. The rearrangement links TRBV5-6 to TRBJ2-5; 8 bases match TRBD2. The junction had 7 bases not matched to a gene; V was cut back by 4 bases and J by 2 bases. Germline V gene data show CDR1 as SGHDT and CDR2 as YYEEEE. The CDR3 contains 15 residues. Filled out from reference TRBV5-6 and TRBJ2-5, the complete variable domain reads DAGVTQSPTHLIKTRGQQVTLRCSPKSGHDTVSWYQQALGQGPQFIFQYYEEEERQRGNFPDRFSGHQFPNYSSELNVNALLLGDSALYLCASSAVAGPQETQYFGPGTRLLVL.